Sequencing of this TCR beta chain was carried out in a study of blood T cells in healthy people across ages (dated by TCRdb to the mid-2010s). Background for the entire study: In model experiments, template switching captured about one uniquely barcoded TCR beta cDNA molecule for every two T cells. The donors were split into four age groups: young (average 16 years), middle-aged (about 40), aged (62) and long-lived (more than 80). For two donors (one aged 18 to 29 and one aged 80 or older), the study analyzed two additional independent replicas of 1 million unique cDNA reads from the same blood draw. To track age-related changes in TCR beta repertoire diversity, the study relied on deep sequencing normalized with unique cDNA molecular identifiers.

The library was produced with 5' RACE. The sequencer was an Illumina HiSeq 2500. A second PCR of roughly 6 to 12 cycles was run with a J-beta primer mix and a sample-barcoded 5' primer. A template-switch 5' adaptor carrying 12 random nucleotides introduced a unique molecular identifier onto each TCR beta cDNA molecule. At least 3 million CDR3-containing paired-end reads were obtained from each sample. First-strand cDNA synthesis was performed from all RNA using the Mint cDNA synthesis kit, with priming by a TRBC-specific oligonucleotide. All cDNA was treated with uracil-DNA glycosylase and then went through a first 18-cycle PCR with the universal primers M1SS and BC2_uni_R. Per the source publication's procedure: For normalization, 1 million high-quality reads, each with a distinct molecular identifier, were randomly selected from each sample. Reads sharing molecular identifiers were discarded rather than binned into consensus sequences. MiTCR, run with a Q25 quality threshold and the strictest error-elimination algorithm, handled CDR3 identification, clonotype clustering and error correction. A nonparametric unseen species model using Euler transformation provided a lower-bound estimate of total TCR beta diversity. TCRdb trimmed public reads at Q25 via fastp, called clones via MiXCR and kept in-frame beta chains. Each entry is one CDR3 protein sequence, shown with its most common DNA and genes. The V and J calls reflect TCRdb's pipeline rather than the authors' work. Recorded for this sample are 600,000 to 1,000,000 distinct CDR3 sequences; just under 25% of them occurred a single time. The ten largest clones add up to approximately 4% of the sample.

From the cysteine through the phenylalanine, the CDR3 covers 16 amino acids. The kept DNA is CDR3 alone, 48 bases in frame from the first base. The paper's findings and limits, for the study overall: The CMV infection status of donors was not known, potentially confounding age-related changes in expanded clonotypes. Total diversity estimates from one million sequenced T cells were considered lower bounds and underestimates. The long-lived group showed more naive CD4+ T cells, fewer expanded clones and increased TCR diversity than the aged group, suggesting age selection. Because profiling used bulk unsorted PBMCs, naive and antigen-experienced compartments could not be compared conclusively. There was a strong correlation between observed TCR beta diversity and the percentage of naive T cells measured by flow cytometry. Observed TCR beta diversity per million T cells fell roughly linearly with age, and a significant reduction was already apparent by age around 36.

This clonotype was picked up many times. This clone's antigen is unknown. No per-base quality is available; no much larger clone lies one base away. Systemically healthy Caucasian individuals from Russia, some 36 in total and aged about 6 to 95 years, were included as donors. Approximately 9.7 milliliters of peripheral blood were drawn from each donor into EDTA-treated Vacutainer tubes. PBMCs were isolated by Ficoll-Paque density-gradient centrifugation, with at least 7 million obtained per sample. Trizol reagent was used to extract total RNA from the PBMCs, yielding at least 6 micrograms per sample. For every donor, an aliquot of PBMCs went through flow cytometry to measure the percentages of naive CD45RAhigh/CD27high T cells. This sample was shared with a second study, whose subject was T cells of mothers and their children. The second study also describes: Nine systemically healthy Caucasian individuals, comprising three mothers and their six children, were included as donors. cDNA synthesis consumed the entire amount of extracted RNA, loaded at roughly 1.5 ug RNA in each 15 ul reaction. In the second PCR, sample barcodes and 2-4 random nucleotides were introduced via the M1S primer. Over 8 million TCR beta CDR3 reads were obtained for each mother, and some 3 million reads were obtained for each child. TCR recombination output is similarly shaped by thymic selection in related and unrelated pairs, with a minor effect exerted by inherited differences. Normalized repertoire overlap was always slightly but never significantly higher in related than unrelated mother-child pairs. No persistent microchimeric T cell clones were found, with a detection sensitivity of approximately 95 clones per million clonotypes. Deep NGS was used in the study to compare the TCR beta repertoires of mothers and children and to look for features that separate related mother-child pairs from unrelated individuals. On average, the children were approximately 11 +/- 4 years old, while the mothers were about 40 +/- 4 years old. After adapters were ligated using NEBNext reagents, the libraries underwent 100+100 nt paired-end sequencing on an Illumina HiSeq 2000. To prevent cross-contamination, the mother and child libraries were prepared one month apart and sequenced in separate runs. For each donor, between about 500,000 and 2,200,000 distinct TCR beta clonotypes were identified. Naive TCR beta clonotypes were estimated from low-frequency clonotypes matched to each donor's FACS-determined naive share, without sorting.

The sample comprised blood. This sequence was found in a boy between 10 and 17 years old in good health. The rearranged segments are TRBV21-1 and TRBJ2-7; the table's TRBD1 call for D was not verified on the DNA. TRBV21-1 has pseudogene status. DNA sequence: TGTGCCAGCAGCAAAGCGCGGCAGGGTTGTCCCTACGAGCAGTACTTC. Its protein is CASSKARQGCPYEQYF.